Only one count was recorded for the clone carrying this T cell receptor (beta chain). The antigen is undetermined. The sample is drawn from a study of T cell responses to AZD1222 COVID-19 vaccine. Study observations and caveats: CD4 TCRs linked to vaccination spanned spike, dominating at 160-218 and 743-854. Among those given AZD1222, only 6 or 7 were seropositive at baseline. Spike-specific TCR breadth and depth grew following two AZD1222 doses. Unmutated variant regions are reportedly targeted by nearly half of spike-specific TCRs.

TCRdb keeps only in-frame clones here, not all; method: immunoSEQ multiplex PCR. The profile shows 180,000 or so clones, around 90% of them singletons. After removal of 5 bases from V and 10 bases from J, the junction contained 8 bases not matched to a gene. Germline values: CDR1 MDHEN, CDR2 SYDVKM. This CDR3 region has 13 residues. The sample in question was peripheral blood, obtained 28 days after the second AZD1222 dose. This chain uses TRBV28 with TRBJ1-1, with 9 bases fitting TRBD1. This TCR was recovered from an adult who received the AZD1222 COVID-19 vaccine. The CDR3 is CASSTGTGIGAFF. The CDR3 DNA sequence: TGTGCCAGCAGTACCGGGACAGGGATCGGAGCTTTCTTT.